Listed below are T cell receptor beta chains from one sample, sequenced in a study of sequential checkpoint blockade in melanoma. The table came from immunoSEQ multiplex PCR; TCRdb's copy has only in-frame clones and leaves some out. Of about 20,000 clones in the sample, 26% were seen once. The sample consisted of tumor tissue (inferred from file names), taken from a patient given nivolumab and ipilimumab in sequence. All receptors derive from a human donor with melanoma. Both conserved end residues are part of each CDR3. A D gene is named only where the DNA matches it firmly. Clone size, where shown, is once, few, many, or a class for clones that have expanded.

TRBV14,.,TRBJ1-2,.,CASSQTSQLSGYTF,TGTGCCAGCAGCCAAACTTCACAGCTCTCTGGCTACACCTTC
TRBV11-3,few,TRBJ2-2,.,CASSLQGTINTGELFF,TGTGCCAGCAGCTTACAGGGGACGATTAACACCGGGGAGCTGTTTTTT
TRBV15,.,TRBJ2-5,TRBD2,CATSRGGVLAAQETQYF,TGTGCCACCAGCAGAGGGGGGGTACTAGCGGCCCAAGAGACCCAGTACTTC
TRBV11-3,.,TRBJ2-5,TRBD2,CASSYRSSGGAKETQYF,TGTGCCAGCAGCTATAGATCTAGCGGGGGGGCTAAAGAGACCCAGTACTTC
TRBV6-8,.,TRBJ2-2,.,CASSLSGVQLTGELFF,TGTGCCAGCAGTCTTAGCGGCGTACAACTCACCGGGGAGCTGTTTTTT
TRBV19,few,TRBJ1-4,.,CASSSNLVRVKANEKLFF,TGTGCCAGTAGTTCGAACCTCGTCAGGGTCAAGGCTAATGAAAAACTGTTTTTT
TRBV6-8,.,TRBJ2-3,.,CASSDGQGADTQYF,TGTGCCAGCAGTGACGGGCAGGGCGCAGATACGCAGTATTTT
TRBV6-8,many,TRBJ2-5,TRBD2,CASTASTSSAETQYF,TGTGCCAGCACTGCCTCGACTAGCAGCGCGGAGACCCAGTACTTC
TRBV6-8,.,TRBJ2-7,.,CASSELGAYEQYF,TGTGCCAGCAGTGAGTTGGGGGCCTACGAGCAGTACTTC
TRBV11-3,few,TRBJ1-3,.,CASSPASAGNTIYF,TGTGCCAGCAGCCCAGCTTCAGCTGGAAACACCATATATTTT
TRBV11-3,many,TRBJ2-5,.,CASSRSLYQETQYF,TGTGCCAGCAGCCGGAGCTTGTACCAAGAGACCCAGTACTTC
TRBV6-8,.,TRBJ1-5,TRBD1,CASSSQGGRQPQHF,TGTGCCAGCAGTTCCCAGGGGGGACGACAGCCCCAGCATTTT
TRBV9,.,TRBJ2-2,.,CASSPSYTGELFF,TGTGCCAGCAGCCCCTCTTACACCGGGGAGCTGTTTTTT
TRBV14,.,TRBJ2-3,.,CASSDTTGSHTQYF,TGTGCCAGCAGCGATACTACAGGGTCCCATACGCAGTATTTT
TRBV9,.,TRBJ2-7,TRBD1,CASSVDRGYEQYF,TGTGCCAGCAGCGTAGACAGGGGGTACGAGCAGTACTTC
TRBV28,few,TRBJ2-3,.,CASSLGTQHTDTQYF,TGTGCCAGCAGTTTGGGGACCCAACATACAGATACGCAGTATTTT
TRBV6-8,few,TRBJ2-3,TRBD2,CASSYGTSGNKSTDTQYF,TGTGCCAGCAGTTACGGGACTAGCGGAAATAAAAGCACAGATACGCAGTATTTT
TRBV30,.,TRBJ2-5,.,CAWSSGNQETQYF,TGTGCCTGGAGTTCCGGGAACCAAGAGACCCAGTACTTC
TRBV28,.,TRBJ2-1,TRBD1,CASSFFDRGDNEQFF,TGTGCCAGCAGTTTTTTTGACAGGGGGGACAATGAGCAGTTCTTC
TRBV6-8,few,TRBJ2-5,TRBD2,CASSYYPGGTQETQYF,TGTGCCAGCAGTTACTATCCGGGGGGTACCCAAGAGACCCAGTACTTC
TRBV6-8,few,TRBJ2-5,TRBD1,CASSYSPPGQKETQYF,TGTGCCAGCAGTTACTCGCCACCGGGACAGAAAGAGACCCAGTACTTC
TRBV4-1,.,TRBJ1-1,.,CTSSRGRRTPMNTEAFF,TGCACCAGCAGCCGCGGAAGACGGACCCCCATGAACACTGAAGCTTTCTTT
TRBV19,.,TRBJ2-1,TRBD2,CASQLREGLGEQFF,TGTGCCAGTCAATTGCGGGAGGGCCTCGGTGAGCAGTTCTTC
TRBV9,few,TRBJ2-7,TRBD2,CASSVGLAGTYEQYF,TGTGCCAGCAGCGTAGGGTTAGCGGGGACCTACGAGCAGTACTTC
TRBV5-1,.,TRBJ2-1,.,CASSLGAGSSYNEQFF,TGCGCCAGCAGCTTGGGTGCGGGTAGCTCCTACAATGAGCAGTTCTTC
TRBV23-1,many,TRBJ2-3,TRBD2,CASTETSGGADTQYF,TGCGCCAGCACCGAGACTAGCGGGGGGGCGGATACGCAGTATTTT
TRBV11-3,many,TRBJ2-7,.,CASSLDQGSYEQYF,TGTGCCAGCAGCTTGGACCAGGGGTCCTACGAGCAGTACTTC
TRBV28,.,TRBJ2-7,.,CASSSSDSSTPYEQYF,TGTGCCAGCAGTTCCTCCGATTCCTCGACACCCTACGAGCAGTACTTC
TRBV29-1,.,TRBJ1-2,TRBD1,CSVGRGQGSGYTF,TGCAGCGTGGGACGGGGACAGGGTTCTGGCTACACCTTC
TRBV6-8,.,TRBJ2-7,.,CASSSGGGAPYEQYF,TGTGCCAGCAGCTCGGGGGGCGGGGCCCCCTACGAGCAGTACTTC
TRBV12-5,.,TRBJ1-3,.,CASGPQGNTIYF,TGTGCTAGTGGCCCCCAGGGAAACACCATATATTTT
TRBV11-3,few,TRBJ2-4,TRBD1,CASSDWTGANGNIQYF,TGTGCCAGCAGCGACTGGACAGGCGCAAATGGAAACATTCAGTACTTC
TRBV5-1,.,TRBJ2-1,TRBD2,CASSPAGAGVPSYNEQFF,TGCGCCAGCAGCCCGGCAGGAGCGGGAGTTCCCTCCTACAATGAGCAGTTCTTC
TRBV6-8,few,TRBJ2-5,TRBD1,CASSPRSRGYETQYF,TGTGCCAGCAGTCCCCGGTCCAGGGGGTACGAGACCCAGTACTTC
TRBV7-1,.,TRBJ2-3,.,CASSLNPTDTQYF,TGTGCCAGCAGCTTAAACCCCACAGATACGCAGTATTTT
TRBV14,.,TRBJ2-1,.,CASSRPGVGPYNEQFF,TGTGCCAGCAGCCGCCCAGGGGTTGGGCCCTACAATGAGCAGTTCTTC
TRBV11-3,few,TRBJ2-1,TRBD1,CASSPGTAFYNEQFF,TGTGCCAGCAGCCCAGGGACAGCATTCTACAATGAGCAGTTCTTC
TRBV18,medium-sized,TRBJ1-1,TRBD1,CASSPPGTAMNTEAFF,TGTGCCAGCTCACCACCAGGGACAGCCATGAACACTGAAGCTTTCTTT
TRBV7-6,.,TRBJ2-7,TRBD1,CASTPQGQGAHEQYF,TGTGCCAGCACTCCCCAGGGACAGGGTGCCCACGAGCAGTACTTC
TRBV7-4,.,TRBJ1-5,.,CASSLDGAQPQHF,TGTGCCAGCAGCTTAGATGGGGCTCAGCCCCAGCATTTT
TRBV1,few,TRBJ1-6,.,CASSQDSGGSLHF,TGCGCCAGCAGCCAAGATTCCGGGGGATCCCTCCACTTT
TRBV29-1,.,TRBJ2-7,.,CSVEETPYEQYF,TGCAGCGTTGAGGAGACCCCCTACGAGCAGTACTTC
TRBV4-1,few,TRBJ1-5,TRBD1,CASSQDGTVANQPQHF,TGCGCCAGCAGCCAAGATGGGACAGTCGCCAATCAGCCCCAGCATTTT
TRBV29-1,.,TRBJ2-7,TRBD1,CSVEGTGLYEQYF,TGCAGCGTTGAAGGGACAGGGCTTTACGAGCAGTACTTC
TRBV15,.,TRBJ1-4,TRBD1,CATSSLGQGFGRSFF,TGTGCCACCAGCAGCCTTGGACAGGGTTTCGGTCGGTCGTTTTTT
TRBV6-8,few,TRBJ1-6,TRBD1,CASSNRGGNSPLHF,TGTGCCAGCAGTAACAGGGGCGGGAATTCACCCCTCCACTTT
TRBV6-8,few,TRBJ2-7,.,CASSPGTDPPYEQYF,TGTGCCAGCAGTCCCGGAACGGACCCTCCCTACGAGCAGTACTTC
TRBV10-3,.,TRBJ2-5,.,CAISESVGRETQYF,TGTGCCATCAGTGAGTCGGTGGGCCGAGAGACCCAGTACTTC
TRBV18,.,TRBJ2-3,.,CASSPGTKTDTQYF,TGTGCCAGCTCACCGGGGACGAAAACAGATACGCAGTATTTT
TRBV11-3,.,TRBJ2-3,.,CASSQGLPSDTQYF,TGTGCCAGCAGCCAGGGACTTCCCTCAGATACGCAGTATTTT
TRBV11-1,.,TRBJ2-4,.,CASSLGTLAKNIQYF,TGTGCCAGCAGCTTAGGGACACTAGCCAAAAACATTCAGTACTTC
TRBV19,.,TRBJ1-2,.,CASTPGWENYGYTF,TGTGCCAGTACCCCAGGGTGGGAGAACTATGGCTACACCTTC
TRBV11-1,few,TRBJ2-1,TRBD2,CASSPEGLATNEQFF,TGTGCCAGCAGCCCCGAGGGACTAGCGACCAATGAGCAGTTCTTC
TRBV11-3,.,TRBJ2-3,TRBD1,CASSLETGVTDTQYF,TGTGCCAGCAGCCTAGAGACAGGGGTCACAGATACGCAGTATTTT
TRBV9,.,TRBJ1-1,.,CASSVASGNTEAFF,TGTGCCAGCAGCGTAGCATCTGGGAACACTGAAGCTTTCTTT
TRBV6-8,.,TRBJ2-4,TRBD1,CASSGHTGGWNIQYF,TGTGCCAGCAGTGGGCATACAGGGGGCTGGAACATTCAGTACTTC
TRBV11-3,few,TRBJ2-1,TRBD1,CASSYSPGQGSNEQFF,TGTGCCAGCAGCTACTCCCCGGGACAGGGTAGCAATGAGCAGTTCTTC
TRBV28,few,TRBJ2-7,.,CASSLYGTLSTYEQYF,TGTGCCAGCAGTTTGTACGGGACTCTATCGACCTACGAGCAGTACTTC
TRBV6-1,few,TRBJ2-7,.,CASSEAGRREQYF,TGTGCCAGCAGTGAAGCAGGTAGGAGGGAGCAGTACTTC
TRBV1,.,TRBJ2-7,.,CASSPRPSGGVREQYF,TGCGCCAGCAGCCCTCGGCCCAGCGGGGGGGTTAGGGAGCAGTACTTC